Presented here are 19 T cell receptor beta chains from one specimen sequenced in a study of blood T cells in healthy people across ages. A J-beta primer mix and a sample-barcoded 5' primer were used in a second PCR of roughly 6 to 12 cycles. TCRdb analysed the 5' RACE reads with MiXCR anew, one entry per CDR3 protein. The profile covers 1.5 million to 2 million distinct CDR3 sequences, with 49% appearing a single time and less than 2.5% taken by the ten largest. Sequenced input: blood. These receptors were collected from a woman aged 40 to 49 in good health.

A note on this clonotype: At one end, the junction sequence differs from germline, possibly due to a read error. This chain links TRBV7-2 with TRBJ1-4; 8 nucleotides line up with TRBD1. This CDR3 region has 14 residues. Germline assignment: CDR1 SGHTA and CDR2 FQGNSA. CDR3 residues: CASSGQGGSERLFF. Here the CDR3 DNA reads TGTGCCAGCAGCGGACAGGGAGGCTCGGAAAGACTGTTTTTT.

The chain carries TRBV5-1 and TRBJ1-6; D remains unclear. CDR1 and CDR2 (germline): SGHRS, YFSETQ. Trimming took 1 base from V and 7 from J, leaving 12 bases between them. CDR3 length: 15 amino acids. The CDR3 protein is CASSLLSAGNSPLHF. The CDR3 DNA reads as TGCGCCAGCAGCTTGCTCTCGGCGGGCAATTCACCCCTCCACTTT. Looking up the rest from reference TRBV5-1 and TRBJ1-6 gives the full variable domain: KAGVTQTPRYLIKTRGQQVTLSCSPISGHRSVSWYQQTPGQGLQFLFEYFSETQRNKGNFPGRFSGRQFSNSRSEMNVSTLELGDSALYLCASSLLSAGNSPLHFGNGTRLTVT.

The rearrangement uses TRBV7-2 and TRBJ2-5, with D tentatively TRBD1 (6 bases). V gave up 9 bases and J gave up 4 bases, with 24 bases separating them. The CDR3 consists of 16 residues. The germline V gene encodes CDR1 SGHTA and CDR2 FQGNSA. CDR3 DNA: TGTGCCAGTACGGAACAGGGTATTACTCTTACAGAGACCCAGTACTTC. Its translation is CASTEQGITLTETQYF.

This chain uses TRBV6-1 with TRBJ2-3, with 7 positions matching TRBD1. CDR3 length: 16 amino acids. J gave up 2 bases and V 5 bases, and 10 bases lay outside the gene matches. CDR1 and CDR2 from the germline V gene are MNHNS and SASEGT. In DNA form, the CDR3 reads TGTGCCAGCAGTAGGGACAGACAAGCTATCACAGATACGCAGTATTTT. This encodes CASSRDRQAITDTQYF.

This clonotype was observed many times. This chain connects TRBV29-1 to TRBJ2-7; tentative D call: TRBD1 (6 bases). Germline V gene sequence: CDR1 SQVTM, CDR2 ANQGSEA. V lost 7 bases and J lost 6, with 22 bases in between. The CDR3 contains 14 residues. The CDR3 sequence: CSACRGFLNTEQYF. The CDR3, as DNA: TGCAGCGCCTGCAGGGGATTCTTAAATACCGAGCAGTACTTC.

The chain combines TRBV21-1 with TRBJ2-3; TRBD1, as called in the table, went unchecked against the DNA. TRBV21-1 is marked as a pseudogene. The CDR3 extends over 14 amino acids. In nucleotides, the CDR3 is TGTGCCAGCAGCAAAAAACAGGGTCCAGATACGCAGTATTTT. Its translation: CASSKKQGPDTQYF.

This clonotype turned up a few times. The chain has TRBV2 and TRBJ2-3; a weak D match, TRBD2 (5 bases). Trimming stripped 6 bases from V and 2 bases from J, with 12 bases between. Germline V CDR1 and CDR2: SNHLY, FYNNEI. This CDR3 region has 14 residues. CDR3 sequence (DNA): TGTGCCAGCAGCGCGGACTTCTACACAGATACGCAGTATTTT. Translated: CASSADFYTDTQYF. The entire variable domain, with the rest obtained from reference TRBV2 and TRBJ2-3, is as follows: EPEVTQTPSHQVTQMGQEVILRCVPISNHLYFYWYRQILGQKVEFLVSFYNNEISEKSEIFDDQFSVERPDGSNFTLKIRSTKLEDSAMYFCASSADFYTDTQYFGPGTRLTVL.

This clonotype was found a few times. The chain carries TRBV3-1 and TRBJ2-3, with 8 bases aligning to TRBD2. This CDR3 comprises 17 residues. The V gene's germline CDR1 is LGHDT and CDR2 YNNKEL (reference sequence). V gave up 2 bases and J gave up 2 bases; unmatched junction bases: 9. CDR3 protein: CASSQWGLGTNTDTQYF. The CDR3 DNA reads TGTGCCAGCAGCCAATGGGGACTAGGGACCAACACAGATACGCAGTATTTT.

This clonotype appeared a few times. The rearrangement uses TRBV20-1 and TRBJ2-3, with D possibly being TRBD2 (6 bases). V was cut by 5 bases and J by 2 bases, with 20 bases left in between. CDR1 and CDR2 (germline): DFQATT, SNEGSKA (reference sequence). This CDR3 is 16 amino acids long. The CDR3 region has the DNA TGCAGTGCTCCTCGGGGGTCAACCGGGTACACAGATACGCAGTATTTT. It translates to CSAPRGSTGYTDTQYF.

As to this clonotype: A junction boundary mismatches the germline segment, possibly from a read error. The chain couples TRBV12-3 or TRBV12-4 to TRBJ1-2; 9 bases fit TRBD1. The CDR3 length is 19 residues. The CDR3 spells CASSNNDLGQGGWDYGHTF. CDR3 DNA sequence: TGTGCCAGCAGCAACAATGACCTGGGACAGGGAGGCTGGGACTATGGCCACACCTTC.

V is TRBV29-1 and J is TRBJ2-7; D remains unclear. Germline assignment: CDR1 SQVTM and CDR2 ANQGSEA. The CDR3 is 11 amino acids. V was pared by 0 bases and J by 6 bases, with 6 bases between. CDR3 loop: CSVEEYREQYF. In DNA form, the CDR3 reads TGCAGCGTTGAAGAGTACCGCGAGCAGTACTTC.

CDR3 residues: CASSVGLDPSYEQYF. The CDR3 nucleotides are TGTGCCAGCAGCGTGGGACTAGACCCCTCCTACGAGCAGTACTTC. The gene calls are TRBV9 and TRBJ2-7; 8 bases are a match to TRBD2. The CDR3 spans 15 residues. J was trimmed by 0 bases and V by 2 bases; bases with no gene match: 4. Germline-derived CDR1 and CDR2 are SGDLS and YYNGEE.

J is TRBJ2-7 and V is TRBV7-2; the match to TRBD1 covers 9 bases. CDR1 is SGHTA and CDR2 is FQGNSA in the germline V gene. CDR3 length equals 15 residues. V shed 4 bases, J shed 6 bases, and the junction held 10 bases outside the gene matches. CDR3 coding DNA: TGTGCCAGCAGCTATGGCCGACAGGGGGGGAGCGAGCAGTACTTC. It codes for CASSYGRQGGSEQYF.

The CDR3 DNA reads as TGCAGCGCCCAACCAGGCGGAGGGGAGCTGTTTTTT. Translating it yields CSAQPGGGELFF. The V call is TRBV29-1, the J call TRBJ2-2, with no clear D. Trimming left V 7 bases short and J 8 bases short, with 14 bases between. The CDR3 covers 12 residues. The germline V gene has CDR1 SQVTM and CDR2 ANQGSEA.

This rearrangement joins TRBV6-6 to TRBJ2-1; the D gene could be TRBD1 or TRBD2 (6 bases each). V was cut by 0 bases and J by 1 base, with 10 bases left in between. The germline CDR1 and CDR2 sequences are MNHNY and SVGAGI (reference sequence). The CDR3 contains 16 residues. The CDR3 DNA reads as TGTGCCAGCAGTTACTCATTAGGGGGGTCCTACAATGAGCAGTTCTTC. Encoded protein: CASSYSLGGSYNEQFF.

The chain uses TRBV29-1 and TRBJ1-2; D is undetermined. This CDR3 spans 13 amino acids. The V gene's germline CDR1 is SQVTM and CDR2 ANQGSEA. The V and J ends lost 2 bases and 4 bases respectively, with 11 bases between them. The CDR3 spells CSVEWSSSYGYTF. CDR3 nucleotides: TGCAGCGTTGAATGGTCCTCTTCCTATGGCTACACCTTC.

V is TRBV5-1 and J is TRBJ2-1; 12 bases align to TRBD2. CDR3 length: 16 residues. The germline V gene encodes CDR1 SGHRS and CDR2 YFSETQ. J gave up 7 bases and V 4 bases, and 9 bases lay outside the gene matches. In nucleotides, the CDR3 is TGCGCCAGCAGCCCGGCTAGCGGGGGGGCCGAAAATGAGCAGTTCTTC. Translating gives CASSPASGGAENEQFF.

The V call is TRBV27, the J call TRBJ2-3; TRBD2 is a possible D gene (5 bases). Germline-derived CDR1 and CDR2 are MNHEY and SMNVEV (reference sequence). Trimming cost V 4 bases and J 4 bases, with 15 bases left between them. This CDR3 contains 15 residues. The CDR3 loop reads CASSWFGSSADTQYF. Here the CDR3 DNA reads TGTGCCAGCAGTTGGTTTGGGAGTTCCGCAGATACGCAGTATTTT.

The J gene is TRBJ2-3, the V gene TRBV4-1, with 9 bases identical to TRBD2. CDR1 is MGHRA and CDR2 is YSYEKL in the germline V gene. CDR3 length equals 17 residues. V shed 0 bases, J shed 0 bases, and the junction held 4 bases outside the gene matches. CDR3 amino acids: CASSQDGTSLSTDTQYF. The CDR3 bases are TGCGCCAGCAGCCAAGATGGGACTAGCCTAAGCACAGATACGCAGTATTTT.